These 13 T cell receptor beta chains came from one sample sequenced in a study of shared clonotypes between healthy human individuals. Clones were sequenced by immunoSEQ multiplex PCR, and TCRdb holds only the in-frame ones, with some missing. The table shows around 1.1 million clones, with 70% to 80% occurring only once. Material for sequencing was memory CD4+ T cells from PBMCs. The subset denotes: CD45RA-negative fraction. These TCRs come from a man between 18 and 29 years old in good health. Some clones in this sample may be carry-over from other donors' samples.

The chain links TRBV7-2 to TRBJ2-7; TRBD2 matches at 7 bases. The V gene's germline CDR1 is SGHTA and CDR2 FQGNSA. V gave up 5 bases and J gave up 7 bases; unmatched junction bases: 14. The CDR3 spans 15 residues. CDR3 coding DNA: TGTGCCAGCAGCCCTCAGGAGGGAGGGCCTCTTGAGCAGTACTTC. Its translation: CASSPQEGGPLEQYF.

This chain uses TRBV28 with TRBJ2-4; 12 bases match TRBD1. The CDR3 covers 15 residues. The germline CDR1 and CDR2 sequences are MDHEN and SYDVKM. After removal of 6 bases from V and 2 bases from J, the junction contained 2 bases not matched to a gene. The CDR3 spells CASRGQGAPKNIQYF. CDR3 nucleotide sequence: TGTGCCAGCAGGGGACAGGGGGCGCCCAAAAACATTCAGTACTTC.

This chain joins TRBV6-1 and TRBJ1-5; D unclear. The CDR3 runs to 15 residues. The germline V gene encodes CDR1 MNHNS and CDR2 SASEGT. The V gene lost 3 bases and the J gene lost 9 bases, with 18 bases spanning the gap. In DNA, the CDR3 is TGTGCCAGCAGTGAGGGATCCAAGGTTTTTGCGCCCCAGCATTTT. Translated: CASSEGSKVFAPQHF.

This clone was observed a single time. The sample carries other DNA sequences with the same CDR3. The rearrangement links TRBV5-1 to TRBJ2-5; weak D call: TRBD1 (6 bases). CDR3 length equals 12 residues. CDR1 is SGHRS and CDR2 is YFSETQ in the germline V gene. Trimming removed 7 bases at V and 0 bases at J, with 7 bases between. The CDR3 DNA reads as TGCGCCAGCCGGGACAACCAAGAGACCCAGTACTTC. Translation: CASRDNQETQYF.

The chain's CDR3 is CASTRLGEPYEQYF. Here the CDR3 DNA reads TGTGCCAGCACCCGACTCGGGGAACCCTACGAGCAGTACTTC. This chain links TRBV28 with TRBJ2-7, with a weak D call TRBD2 (5 bases). The CDR3 is 14 amino acids. V dropped 7 bases and J dropped 2 bases, with 15 bases sitting between them. In germline, CDR1 is MDHEN, CDR2 SYDVKM.

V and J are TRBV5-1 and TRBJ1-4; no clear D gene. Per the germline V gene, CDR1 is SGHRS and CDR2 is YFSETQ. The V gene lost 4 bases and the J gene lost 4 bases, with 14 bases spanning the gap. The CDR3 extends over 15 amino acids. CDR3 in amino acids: CASSKIAGYNEKLFF. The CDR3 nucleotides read TGCGCCAGCAGCAAAATAGCGGGATATAATGAAAAACTGTTTTTT.

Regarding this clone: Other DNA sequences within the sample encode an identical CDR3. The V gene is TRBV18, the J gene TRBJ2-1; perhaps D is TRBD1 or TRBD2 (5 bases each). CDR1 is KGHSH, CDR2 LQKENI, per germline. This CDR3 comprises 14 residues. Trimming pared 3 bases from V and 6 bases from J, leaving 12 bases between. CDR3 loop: CASSPSGRVNEQFF. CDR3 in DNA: TGTGCCAGCTCACCTTCGGGACGTGTCAATGAGCAGTTCTTC.

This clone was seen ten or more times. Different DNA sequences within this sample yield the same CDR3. For the CDR3, the DNA is TGTGCCAGCAGTTTCAAGGGTCGGCAGTACTTC. It codes for CASSFKGRQYF. V usage is TRBV28 and J usage is TRBJ2-7; D uncertain. The germline V gene encodes CDR1 MDHEN and CDR2 SYDVKM. This CDR3 spans 11 amino acids. V gave up 3 bases and J gave up 9 bases, with 9 bases separating them.

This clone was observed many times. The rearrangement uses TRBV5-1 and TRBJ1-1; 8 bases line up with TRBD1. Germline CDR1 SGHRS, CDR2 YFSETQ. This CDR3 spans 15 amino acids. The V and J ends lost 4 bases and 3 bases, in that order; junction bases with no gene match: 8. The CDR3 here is CASSAGQGVDTEAFF. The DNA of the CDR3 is TGCGCCAGCAGCGCAGGACAGGGTGTGGACACTGAAGCTTTCTTT.

The CDR3 bases are TGTGCCAGCTCACCACCAGGGACAGGGGACATAGCTTTCTTT. It codes for CASSPPGTGDIAFF. The chain links TRBV18 to TRBJ1-1; 10 bases are a match to TRBD1. The CDR3 contains 14 residues. CDR1 is KGHSH and CDR2 is LQKENI in the germline V gene. The junction had 5 bases not matched to a gene; V was cut back by 0 bases and J by 10 bases. The whole variable domain, filled in from reference TRBV18 and TRBJ1-1, reads NAGVMQNPRHLVRRRGQEARLRCSPMKGHSHVYWYRQLPEEGLKFMVYLQKENIIDESGMPKERFSAEFPKEGPSILRIQQVVRGDSAAYFCASSPPGTGDIAFFGQGTRLTVV.

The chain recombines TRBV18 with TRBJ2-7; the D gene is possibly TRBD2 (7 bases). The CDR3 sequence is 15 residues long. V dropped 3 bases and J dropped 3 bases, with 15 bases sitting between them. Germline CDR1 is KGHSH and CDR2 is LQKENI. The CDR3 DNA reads TGTGCCAGCTCACCGTCGGGGGGCAATAACTACGAGCAGTACTTC. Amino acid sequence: CASSPSGGNNYEQYF.

The CDR3 region has the DNA TGTGCCAGCAGTCTCCGGGACAAATCAACCTACGAGCAGTACTTC. It translates to CASSLRDKSTYEQYF. The chain couples TRBV9 to TRBJ2-7, with D maybe TRBD1 (6 bases). V lost 5 bases and J 2 bases, leaving 17 bases between the germline ends. CDR1 and CDR2 from the germline V gene are SGDLS and YYNGEE. This CDR3 contains 15 residues. Together with reference TRBV9 and TRBJ2-7, the CDR3 gives the full variable domain: DSGVTQTPKHLITATGQRVTLRCSPRSGDLSVYWYQQSLDQGLQFLIQYYNGEERAKGNILERFSAQQFPDLHSELNLSSLELGDSALYFCASSLRDKSTYEQYFGPGTRLTVT.

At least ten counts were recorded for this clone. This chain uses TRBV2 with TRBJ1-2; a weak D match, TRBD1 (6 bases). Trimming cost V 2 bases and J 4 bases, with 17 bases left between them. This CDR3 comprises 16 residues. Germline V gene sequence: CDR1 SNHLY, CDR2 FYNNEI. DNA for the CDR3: TGTGCCAGCAGTGAACTGTCGGGGGCTTTTGGCTATGGCTACACCTTC. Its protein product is CASSELSGAFGYGYTF.